The source of this T cell receptor (beta chain) is a study of blood T cell repertoires in COVID-19. Study context: Specimens from acute and convalescent COVID-19 originated in the United States, Italy and Spain. PBMCs, B-cell-depleted T cells, or T cells provided the cDNA or gDNA that made up the material.

Methods used by the authors: Quantification of nucleated cells was approximated via reference gene primer amplification. Measured with immunoSEQ multiplex PCR; TCRdb has only the in-frame clones, and not every one. The D gene and trimming were derived from the DNA, and the V and J assignments and clone size from that table. The data contain about 300,000 clones, about 91% of them seen just once; the ten biggest clones take up under 8%. Germline V gives CDR1 SNHLY, CDR2 FYNNEI. The CDR3 is 16 amino acids. V gave up 6 bases and J gave up 0 bases, with 15 bases separating them. This receptor was taken from a woman aged 25-40 years who had recovered from COVID-19. The sample was peripheral blood. This chain connects TRBV2 to TRBJ1-3; D unclear. Here the CDR3 DNA reads TGTGCCAGCAGACCCCATGCCGGGGTCTCTGGAAACACCATATATTTT. Protein product: CASRPHAGVSGNTIYF.